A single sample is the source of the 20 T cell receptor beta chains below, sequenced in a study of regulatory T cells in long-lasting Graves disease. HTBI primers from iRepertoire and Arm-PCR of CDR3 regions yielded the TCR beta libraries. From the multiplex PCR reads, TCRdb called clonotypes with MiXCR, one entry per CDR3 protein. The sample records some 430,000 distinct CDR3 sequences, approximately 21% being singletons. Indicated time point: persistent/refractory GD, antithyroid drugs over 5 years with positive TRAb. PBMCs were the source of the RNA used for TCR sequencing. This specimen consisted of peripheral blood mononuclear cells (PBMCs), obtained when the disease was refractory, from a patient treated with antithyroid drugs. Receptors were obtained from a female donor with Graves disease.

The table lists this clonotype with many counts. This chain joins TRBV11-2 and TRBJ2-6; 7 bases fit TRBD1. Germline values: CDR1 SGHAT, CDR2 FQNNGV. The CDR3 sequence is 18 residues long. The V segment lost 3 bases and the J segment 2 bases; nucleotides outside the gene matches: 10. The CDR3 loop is CASSFALTGAAGANVLTF. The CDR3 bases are TGTGCCAGCAGCTTTGCCCTTACAGGGGCCGCTGGGGCCAACGTCCTGACTTTC.

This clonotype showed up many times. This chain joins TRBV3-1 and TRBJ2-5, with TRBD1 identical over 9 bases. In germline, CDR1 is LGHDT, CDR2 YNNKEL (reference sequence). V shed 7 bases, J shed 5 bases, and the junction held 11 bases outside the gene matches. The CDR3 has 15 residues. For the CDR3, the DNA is TGTGCCAGCACCACGGGACAGGGTGGGTCGGAGACCCAGTACTTC. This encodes CASTTGQGGSETQYF.

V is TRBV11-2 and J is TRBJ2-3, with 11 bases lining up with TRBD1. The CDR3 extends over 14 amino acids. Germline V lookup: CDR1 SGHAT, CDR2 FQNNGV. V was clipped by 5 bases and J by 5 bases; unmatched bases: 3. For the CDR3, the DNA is TGTGCCAGCAGCCTTGGGACAGGGGGAGATACGCAGTATTTT. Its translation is CASSLGTGGDTQYF.

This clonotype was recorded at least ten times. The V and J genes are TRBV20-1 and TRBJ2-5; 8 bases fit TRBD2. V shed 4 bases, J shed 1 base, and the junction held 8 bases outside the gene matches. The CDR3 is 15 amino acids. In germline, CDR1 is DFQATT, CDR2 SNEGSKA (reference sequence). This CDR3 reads CSATRTSLPQETQYF. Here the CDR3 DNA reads TGCAGTGCTACCCGGACTAGCCTCCCCCAAGAGACCCAGTACTTC.

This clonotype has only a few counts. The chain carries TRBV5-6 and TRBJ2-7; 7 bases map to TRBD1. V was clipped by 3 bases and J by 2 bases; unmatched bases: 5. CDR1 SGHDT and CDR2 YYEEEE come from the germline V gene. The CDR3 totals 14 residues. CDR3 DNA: TGTGCCAGCAGCTATCGGGACAGAACCTACGAGCAGTACTTC. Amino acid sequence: CASSYRDRTYEQYF.

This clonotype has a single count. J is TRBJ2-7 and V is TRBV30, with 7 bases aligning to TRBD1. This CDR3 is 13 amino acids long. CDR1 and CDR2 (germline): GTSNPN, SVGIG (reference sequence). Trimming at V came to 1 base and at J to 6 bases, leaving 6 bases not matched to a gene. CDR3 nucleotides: TGTGCCTGGAGTGCCACAGGGGTAGGCGAGCAGTACTTC. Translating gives CAWSATGVGEQYF.

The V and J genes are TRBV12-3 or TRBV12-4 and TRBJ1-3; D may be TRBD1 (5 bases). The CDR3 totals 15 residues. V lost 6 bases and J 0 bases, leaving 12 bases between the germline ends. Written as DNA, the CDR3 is TGTGCCAGCAGACCTACGGACAACTCTGGAAACACCATATATTTT. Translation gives CASRPTDNSGNTIYF.

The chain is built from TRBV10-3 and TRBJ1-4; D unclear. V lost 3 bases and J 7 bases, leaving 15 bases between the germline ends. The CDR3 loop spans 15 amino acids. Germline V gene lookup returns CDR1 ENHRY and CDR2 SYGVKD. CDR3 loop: CAISEDVSGREKLFF. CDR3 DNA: TGTGCCATCAGTGAAGACGTTTCAGGACGTGAAAAACTGTTTTTT.

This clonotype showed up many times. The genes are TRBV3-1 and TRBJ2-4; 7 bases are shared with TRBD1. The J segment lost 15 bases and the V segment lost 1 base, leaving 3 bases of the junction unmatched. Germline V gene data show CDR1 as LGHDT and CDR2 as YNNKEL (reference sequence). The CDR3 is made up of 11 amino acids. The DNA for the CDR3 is TGTGCCAGCAGCCAAGGACAGGGTTCGTACTTC. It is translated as CASSQGQGSYF.

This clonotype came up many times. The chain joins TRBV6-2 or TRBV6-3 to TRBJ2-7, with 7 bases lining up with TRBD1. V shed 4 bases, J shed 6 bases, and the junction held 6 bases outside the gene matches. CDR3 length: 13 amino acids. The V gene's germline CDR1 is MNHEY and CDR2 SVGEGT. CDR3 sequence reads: CASSSNRGGEQYF. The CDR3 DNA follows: TGTGCCAGCAGTTCCAACAGGGGCGGCGAGCAGTACTTC.

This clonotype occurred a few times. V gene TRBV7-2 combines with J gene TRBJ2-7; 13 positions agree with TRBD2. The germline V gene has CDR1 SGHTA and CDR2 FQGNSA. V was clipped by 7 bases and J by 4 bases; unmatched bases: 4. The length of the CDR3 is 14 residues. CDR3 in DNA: TGTGCCAGCACCCCGGGACTAGCGGGATACGAGCAGTACTTC. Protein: CASTPGLAGYEQYF.

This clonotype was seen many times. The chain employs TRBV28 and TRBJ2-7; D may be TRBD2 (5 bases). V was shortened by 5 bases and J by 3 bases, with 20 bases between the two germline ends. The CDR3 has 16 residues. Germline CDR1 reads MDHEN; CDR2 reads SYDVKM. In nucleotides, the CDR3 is TGTGCCAGCAGTCCGTCGGGGAGAGGTACTCTCTACGAGCAGTACTTC. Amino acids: CASSPSGRGTLYEQYF.

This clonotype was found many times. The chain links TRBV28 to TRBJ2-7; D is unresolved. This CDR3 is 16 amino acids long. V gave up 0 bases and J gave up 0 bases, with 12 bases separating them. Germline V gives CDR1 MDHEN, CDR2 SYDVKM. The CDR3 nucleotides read TGTGCCAGCAGTTTATGGAGTACCCCCTCCTCCTACGAGCAGTACTTC. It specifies CASSLWSTPSSYEQYF.

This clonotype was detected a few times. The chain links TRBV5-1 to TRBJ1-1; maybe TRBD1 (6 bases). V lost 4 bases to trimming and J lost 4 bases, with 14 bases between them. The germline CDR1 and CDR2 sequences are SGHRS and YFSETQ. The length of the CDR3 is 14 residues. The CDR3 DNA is TGCGCCAGCAGCCCGGGGGCCTCCAGCACTGAAGCTTTCTTT. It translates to CASSPGASSTEAFF.

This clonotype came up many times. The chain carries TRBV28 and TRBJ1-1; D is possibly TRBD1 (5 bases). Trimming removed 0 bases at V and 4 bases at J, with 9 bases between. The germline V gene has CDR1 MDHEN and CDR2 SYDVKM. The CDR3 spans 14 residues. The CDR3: CASSLWGGFTEAFF. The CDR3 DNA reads TGTGCCAGCAGTTTATGGGGGGGTTTCACTGAAGCTTTCTTT.

CDR3 in DNA: TGCGCCAGCAGCCAAGATGATAGAGGACAGGACTATGGCTACACCTTC. This codes for CASSQDDRGQDYGYTF. V usage is TRBV4-1 and J usage is TRBJ1-2; 7 bases agree with TRBD1. CDR3 length equals 16 residues. V shed 0 bases, J shed 3 bases, and the junction held 7 bases outside the gene matches. Germline CDR1 is MGHRA and CDR2 is YSYEKL.

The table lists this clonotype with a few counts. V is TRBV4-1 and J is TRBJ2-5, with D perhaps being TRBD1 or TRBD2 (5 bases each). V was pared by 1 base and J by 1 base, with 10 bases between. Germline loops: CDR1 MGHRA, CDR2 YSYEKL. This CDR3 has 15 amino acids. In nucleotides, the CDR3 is TGCGCCAGCAGCCAAGGGGGGACCCCCCAAGAGACCCAGTACTTC. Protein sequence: CASSQGGTPQETQYF.

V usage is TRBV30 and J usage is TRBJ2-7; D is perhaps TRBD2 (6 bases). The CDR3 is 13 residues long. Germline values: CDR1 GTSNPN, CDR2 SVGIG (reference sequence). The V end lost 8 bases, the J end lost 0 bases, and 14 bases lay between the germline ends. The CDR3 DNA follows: TGTGCCGGACGGGAGCGTTACTCCTACGAGCAGTACTTC. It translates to CAGRERYSYEQYF.

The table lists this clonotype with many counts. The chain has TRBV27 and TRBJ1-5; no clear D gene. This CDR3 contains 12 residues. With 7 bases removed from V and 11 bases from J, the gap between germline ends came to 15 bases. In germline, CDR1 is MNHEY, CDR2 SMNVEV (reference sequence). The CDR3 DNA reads TGTGCCAGCACCGATTCGGCCCAGTCCCAGCATTTT. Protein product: CASTDSAQSQHF.

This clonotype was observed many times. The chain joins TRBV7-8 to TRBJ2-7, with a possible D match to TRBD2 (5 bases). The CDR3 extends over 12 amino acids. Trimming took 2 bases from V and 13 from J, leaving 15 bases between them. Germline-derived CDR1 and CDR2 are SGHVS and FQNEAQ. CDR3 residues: CASSLSEGVIYF. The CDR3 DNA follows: TGTGCCAGCAGCTTAAGTGAGGGTGTGATATACTTC.